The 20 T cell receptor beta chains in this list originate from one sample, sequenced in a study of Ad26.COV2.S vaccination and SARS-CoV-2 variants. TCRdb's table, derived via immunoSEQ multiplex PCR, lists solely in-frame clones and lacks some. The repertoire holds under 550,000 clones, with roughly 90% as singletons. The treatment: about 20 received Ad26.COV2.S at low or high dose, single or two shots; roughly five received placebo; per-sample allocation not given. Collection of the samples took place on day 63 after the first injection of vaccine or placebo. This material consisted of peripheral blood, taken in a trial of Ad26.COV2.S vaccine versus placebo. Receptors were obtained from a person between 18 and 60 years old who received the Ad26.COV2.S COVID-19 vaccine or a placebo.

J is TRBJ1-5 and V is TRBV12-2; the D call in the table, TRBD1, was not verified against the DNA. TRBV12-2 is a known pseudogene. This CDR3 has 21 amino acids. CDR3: CASRLVIERTGSHYSNQPQHF. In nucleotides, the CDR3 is TGTGCAAGTCGCTTAGTAATTGAGAGGACAGGGTCTCATTATAGCAATCAGCCCCAGCATTTT.

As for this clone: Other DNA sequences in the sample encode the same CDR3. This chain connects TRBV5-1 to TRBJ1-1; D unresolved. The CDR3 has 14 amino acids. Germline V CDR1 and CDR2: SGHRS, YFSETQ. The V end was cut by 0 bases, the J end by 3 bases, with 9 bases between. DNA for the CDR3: TGCGCCAGCAGCTTGGTCGGGGAGGACACTGAAGCTTTCTTT. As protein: CASSLVGEDTEAFF.

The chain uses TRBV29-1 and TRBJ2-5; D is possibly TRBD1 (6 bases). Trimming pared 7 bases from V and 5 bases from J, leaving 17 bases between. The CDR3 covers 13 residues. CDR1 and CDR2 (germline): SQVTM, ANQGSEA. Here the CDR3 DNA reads TGCAGCGCCGTACAGGGCCCCAGTGAGACCCAGTACTTC. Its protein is CSAVQGPSETQYF. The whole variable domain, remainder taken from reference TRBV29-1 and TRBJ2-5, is SAVISQKPSRDICQRGTSLTIQCQVDSQVTMMFWYRQQPGQSLTLIATANQGSEATYESGFVIDKFPISRPNLTFSTLTVSNMSPEDSSIYLCSAVQGPSETQYFGPGTRLLVL.

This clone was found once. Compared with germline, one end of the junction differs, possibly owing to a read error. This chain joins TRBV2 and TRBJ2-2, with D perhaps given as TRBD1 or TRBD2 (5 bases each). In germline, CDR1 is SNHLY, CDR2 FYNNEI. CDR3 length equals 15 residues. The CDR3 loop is CASREGTVNTGELFF. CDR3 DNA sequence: TGTGCCAGCAGAGAAGGGACGGTCAACACCGGGGAGCTGTTTTTT. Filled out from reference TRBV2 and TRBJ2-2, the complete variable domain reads EPEVTQTPSHQVTQMGQEVILRCVPISNHLYFYWYRQILGQKVEFLVSFYNNEISEKSEIFDDQFSVERPDGSNFTLKIRSTKLEDSAMYFCASREGTVNTGELFFGEGSRLTVL.

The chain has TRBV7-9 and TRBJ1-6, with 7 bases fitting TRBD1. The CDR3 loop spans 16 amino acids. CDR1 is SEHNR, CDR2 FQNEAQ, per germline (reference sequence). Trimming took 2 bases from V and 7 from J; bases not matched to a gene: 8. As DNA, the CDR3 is TGTGCCAGCAGCTTATGGGGGAGGGGGCAAAATTCACCCCTCCACTTT. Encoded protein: CASSLWGRGQNSPLHF.

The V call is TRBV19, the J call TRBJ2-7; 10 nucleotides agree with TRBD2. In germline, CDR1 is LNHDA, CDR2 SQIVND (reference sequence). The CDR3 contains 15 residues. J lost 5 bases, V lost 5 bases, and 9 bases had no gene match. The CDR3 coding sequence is TGTGCCAGTAGTGGTATTGGGACTAGCGAAGACGAGCAGTACTTC. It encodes CASSGIGTSEDEQYF.

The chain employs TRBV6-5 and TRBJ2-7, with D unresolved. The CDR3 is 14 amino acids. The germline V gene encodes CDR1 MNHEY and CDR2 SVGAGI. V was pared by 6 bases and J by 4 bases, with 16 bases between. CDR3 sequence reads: CASSPSQGLYEQYF. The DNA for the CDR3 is TGTGCCAGCAGCCCCAGTCAAGGGTTGTACGAGCAGTACTTC.

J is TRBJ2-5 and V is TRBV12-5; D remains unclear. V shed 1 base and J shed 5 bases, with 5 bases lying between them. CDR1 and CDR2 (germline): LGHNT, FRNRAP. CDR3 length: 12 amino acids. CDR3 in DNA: TGTGCTAGTGGTTTGGGGACGGAGACCCAGTACTTC. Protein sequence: CASGLGTETQYF.

The CDR3 nucleotides read TGTGCCAGCAGCACCTACAGGGTCCCCTACGAGCAGTACTTC. Translating it yields CASSTYRVPYEQYF. The genes are TRBV11-1 and TRBJ2-7; the D gene is possibly TRBD1 (6 bases). The CDR3 sequence is 14 residues long. Trimming removed 5 bases from V and 2 bases from J, with 13 bases in between. Germline values: CDR1 SGHAT, CDR2 FQDESV (reference sequence). The full variable domain, its missing parts supplied by reference TRBV11-1 and TRBJ2-7, is EAEVAQSPRYKITEKSQAVAFWCDPISGHATLYWYRQILGQGPELLVQFQDESVVDDSQLPKDRFSAERLKGVDSTLKIQPAELGDSAMYLCASSTYRVPYEQYFGPGTRLTVT.

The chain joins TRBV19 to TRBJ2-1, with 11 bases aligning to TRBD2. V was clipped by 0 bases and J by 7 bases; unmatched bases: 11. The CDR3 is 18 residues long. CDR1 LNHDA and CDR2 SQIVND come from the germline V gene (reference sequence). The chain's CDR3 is CASSIDANRLAGSNEQFF. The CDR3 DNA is TGTGCCAGTAGTATAGATGCAAATCGACTAGCGGGAAGTAATGAGCAGTTCTTC.

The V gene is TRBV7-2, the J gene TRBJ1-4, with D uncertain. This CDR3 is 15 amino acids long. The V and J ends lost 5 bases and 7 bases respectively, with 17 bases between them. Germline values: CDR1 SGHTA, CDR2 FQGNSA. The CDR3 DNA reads TGTGCCAGCAGCCCGGCCGGGGAAGGGATTGAAAAACTGTTTTTT. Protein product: CASSPAGEGIEKLFF.

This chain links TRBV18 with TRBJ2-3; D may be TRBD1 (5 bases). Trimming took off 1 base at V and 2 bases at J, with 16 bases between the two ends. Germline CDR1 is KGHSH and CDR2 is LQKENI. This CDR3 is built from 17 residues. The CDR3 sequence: CASSPLEQVLITDTQYF. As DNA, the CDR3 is TGTGCCAGCTCACCACTCGAACAGGTCCTAATCACAGATACGCAGTATTTT.

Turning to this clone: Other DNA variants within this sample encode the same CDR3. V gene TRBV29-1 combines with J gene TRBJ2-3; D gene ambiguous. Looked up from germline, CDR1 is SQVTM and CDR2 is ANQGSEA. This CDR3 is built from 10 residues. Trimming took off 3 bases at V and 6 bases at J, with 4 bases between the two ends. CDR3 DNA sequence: TGCAGCGTTGAGAGGGATACGCAGTATTTT. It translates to CSVERDTQYF.

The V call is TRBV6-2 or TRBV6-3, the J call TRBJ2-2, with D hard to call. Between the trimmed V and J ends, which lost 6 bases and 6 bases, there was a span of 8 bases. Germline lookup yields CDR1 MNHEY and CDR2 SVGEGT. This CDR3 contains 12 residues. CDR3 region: CASSLPSGELFF. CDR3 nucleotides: TGTGCCAGCAGCCTCCCGTCCGGGGAGCTGTTTTTT.

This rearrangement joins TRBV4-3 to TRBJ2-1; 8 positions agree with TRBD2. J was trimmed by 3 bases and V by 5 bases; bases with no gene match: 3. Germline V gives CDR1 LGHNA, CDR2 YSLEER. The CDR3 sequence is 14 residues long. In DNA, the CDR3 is TGCGCCAGCAGCGGGCTAGCGGGCTACAATGAGCAGTTCTTC. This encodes CASSGLAGYNEQFF.

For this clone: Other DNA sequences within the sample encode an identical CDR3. For the CDR3, the DNA is TGTGCCAGCAGCTTGGGACTAGCGGGGGGCCAAGAGACCCAGTACTTC. Residues: CASSLGLAGGQETQYF. The chain links TRBV5-4 to TRBJ2-5; 13 positions agree with TRBD2. Per germline, CDR1 SGHNT and CDR2 YYREEE (reference sequence). J gave up 1 base and V 0 bases, and 0 bases lay outside the gene matches. CDR3 length equals 16 residues. The whole variable domain, remainder taken from reference TRBV5-4 and TRBJ2-5, is ETGVTQSPTHLIKTRGQQVTLRCSSQSGHNTVSWYQQALGQGPQFIFQYYREEENGRGNFPPRFSGLQFPNYSSELNVNALELDDSALYLCASSLGLAGGQETQYFGPGTRLLVL.

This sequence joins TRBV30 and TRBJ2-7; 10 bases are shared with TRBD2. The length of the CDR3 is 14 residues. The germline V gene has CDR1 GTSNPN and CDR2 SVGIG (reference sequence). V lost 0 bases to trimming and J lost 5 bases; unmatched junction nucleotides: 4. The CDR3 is CAWSVLLAGDEQYF. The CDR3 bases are TGTGCCTGGAGTGTATTGCTAGCGGGAGACGAGCAGTACTTC.

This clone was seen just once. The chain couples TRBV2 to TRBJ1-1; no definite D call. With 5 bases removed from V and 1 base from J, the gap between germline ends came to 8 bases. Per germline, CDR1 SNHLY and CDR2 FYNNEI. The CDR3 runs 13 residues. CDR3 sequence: CASSYKENTEAFF. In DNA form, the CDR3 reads TGTGCCAGCAGTTACAAGGAGAACACTGAAGCTTTCTTT.

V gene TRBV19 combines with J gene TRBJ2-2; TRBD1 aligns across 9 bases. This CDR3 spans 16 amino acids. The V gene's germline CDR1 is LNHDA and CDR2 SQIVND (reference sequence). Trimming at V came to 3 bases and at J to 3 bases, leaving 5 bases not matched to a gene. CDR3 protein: CASSIPTGGDTGELFF. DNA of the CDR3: TGTGCCAGTAGTATCCCGACAGGGGGGGACACCGGGGAGCTGTTTTTT.

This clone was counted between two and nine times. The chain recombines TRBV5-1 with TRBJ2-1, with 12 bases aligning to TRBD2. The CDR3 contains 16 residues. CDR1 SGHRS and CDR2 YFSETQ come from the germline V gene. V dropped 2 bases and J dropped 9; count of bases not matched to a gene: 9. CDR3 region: CASSLLTSGRSGEQFF. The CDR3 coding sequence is TGCGCCAGCAGCTTATTGACTAGCGGGAGAAGCGGTGAGCAGTTCTTC.